This is a list of T cell receptor beta chains from one sample in a study of blood T cell repertoires in COVID-19. Data came from immunoSEQ multiplex PCR; TCRdb stores just in-frame clones and leaves some out. The data contain 200,000 to 300,000 clones, around four fifths of them singletons. Sequencing was performed on peripheral blood. The origin of the receptors is a man aged 50 or older with acute or convalescent COVID-19. Both conserved end residues are part of each CDR3. D genes are given only for firm matches. Clone size appears in some rows only: once, few, many, or a class for an expanded clone.

TRBV7-9	.	TRBD1	TRBJ1-2	TGTGCCAGCAGCTTTTTGGACAGGGGGACATATGGCTACACCTTC	CASSFLDRGTYGYTF
TRBV4-1	.	TRBD2	TRBJ2-5	TGCGCCAGCAGCCAAAGGCCCTGGACTAGCGGGACTCCGCAAGAGACCCAGTACTTC	CASSQRPWTSGTPQETQYF
TRBV13	.	TRBD1	TRBJ1-2	TGTGCCAGCAGCGGGGGACAGGGTTATGGCTACACCTTC	CASSGGQGYGYTF
TRBV5-1	once	TRBD2	TRBJ2-3	TGCGCCAGCCTTGCTGTAGCGGGAGGGTCGACAGATACGCAGTATTTT	CASLAVAGGSTDTQYF
TRBV9	.	.	TRBJ2-2	TGTGCCAGCAGCGTAGGAACAGATTGGACCGGGGAGCTGTTTTTT	CASSVGTDWTGELFF
TRBV4-1	.	.	TRBJ2-3	TGCGCCAGCAGCCTAAGTATGGCCATAACCGGGACAGATACGCAGTATTTT	CASSLSMAITGTDTQYF
TRBV28	.	TRBD1	TRBJ1-5	TGTGCCAGTTGGACAGGTACTCAGCCCCAGCATTTT	CASWTGTQPQHF
TRBV7-3	.	.	TRBJ2-3	TGTGCCAGCAGCTCCAGAGCGCCAGCTGGGGATACGCAGTATTTT	CASSSRAPAGDTQYF
TRBV30	.	.	TRBJ1-2	TGTGCCTGGAGTGTGTCCGTATTCGGCTATGGCTACACCTTC	CAWSVSVFGYGYTF
TRBV6-6	.	.	TRBJ2-3	TGTGCCAGCAGTTACACAGCAGTCCCCGATACGCAGTATTTT	CASSYTAVPDTQYF
TRBV5-1	.	TRBD1	TRBJ2-3	TGCGCCAGCATCAACGGACAGGCGGACACAGATACGCAGTATTTT	CASINGQADTDTQYF
TRBV2	.	.	TRBJ2-7	TGTGCCAGCAGGCGGGACAGCTACGAGCAGTACTTC	CASRRDSYEQYF
TRBV30	.	TRBD1	TRBJ2-7	TGTGCCTGGAGTGCCCGGGACAGGGTTAACGAGCAGTACTTC	CAWSARDRVNEQYF
TRBV6-1	.	.	TRBJ2-1	TGTGCCAGCAGTGAAGTATCCCCGGGACATTACAATGAGCAGTTCTTC	CASSEVSPGHYNEQFF
TRBV19	once	.	TRBJ1-1	TGTGCCAGTAGTCTGGCATACTATAACACTGAAGCTTTCTTT	CASSLAYYNTEAFF
TRBV5-5	.	TRBD1	TRBJ2-7	TGTGCCAGCAGCTTGGGTGGACAGGCGAGCTCCTACGAGCAGTACTTC	CASSLGGQASSYEQYF
TRBV4-2	.	.	TRBJ1-5	TGTGCCAGCAGCCAAGAGCCTTTCCACCTGGCATCCCAACCAAGGCCCCAGCATTTT	CASSQEPFHLASQPRPQHF
TRBV11-2	once	TRBD2	TRBJ2-7	TGTGCCAGCAGCTCTGGACTAGCGGGCGAGCAGTACTTC	CASSSGLAGEQYF
TRBV27	.	.	TRBJ1-5	TGTGCCAGCAGTTTAACAATTTATCAGCCCCAGCATTTT	CASSLTIYQPQHF
TRBV6-1	.	TRBD1	TRBJ1-1	TGTGCCAGCAGTGAAGTAACAGGGGCGAACACTGAAGCTTTCTTT	CASSEVTGANTEAFF
TRBV4-1	.	.	TRBJ1-2	TGCGCCAGCAGCCAAGGCTTGGGCAGGGCGCCGGGTGGCTACACCTTC	CASSQGLGRAPGGYTF
TRBV2	many	.	TRBJ2-7	TGTGCCAGCGTTCGGTACGAGCAGTACTTC	CASVRYEQYF
TRBV6-5	few	.	TRBJ2-2	TGTGCCAGCAGCCCCTTACAGGGATTAACCGGGGAGCTGTTTTTT	CASSPLQGLTGELFF
TRBV5-1	once	TRBD1	TRBJ2-2	TGCGCCAGCAGCGTTGGACAGGGCGGTAGCACCGGGGAGCTGTTTTTT	CASSVGQGGSTGELFF
TRBV21-1	.	.	TRBJ2-6	TGTGCCAGCAGCATACCCTCGGGGGGGGCCAACGTCCTGACTTTC	CASSIPSGGANVLTF
TRBV6-4	.	.	TRBJ2-7	TGTGCCAGCAGTGACGAGGAGGGCTACGAGCAGTACTTC	CASSDEEGYEQYF
TRBV11-3	.	TRBD2	TRBJ2-1	TGTGCCAGCAGCTTAGAGTTGACTAGCGGGAGTTACAATGAGCAGTTCTTC	CASSLELTSGSYNEQFF
TRBV5-1	.	TRBD2	TRBJ2-3	TGCGCCAGCACAACGCCACTAGCGGGAGGCACAGATACGCAGTATTTT	CASTTPLAGGTDTQYF
TRBV20-1	.	.	TRBJ2-7	TGCAGTGCTAGTCAGAGGGATGTCTACGAGCAGTACTTC	CSASQRDVYEQYF
TRBV28	.	TRBD2	TRBJ2-1	TGTGCCAGCAGTTTACCGGGAGGTGAGCAGTTCTTC	CASSLPGGEQFF
TRBV7-2	.	.	TRBJ1-4	TGTGCCAGCAGAGACCCGGGGGGAACTAATGAAAAACTGTTTTTT	CASRDPGGTNEKLFF
TRBV28	.	TRBD2	TRBJ2-2	TGTGCCAGCAGTTTACGGACTAGCGGGACCGGGGAGCTGTTTTTT	CASSLRTSGTGELFF
TRBV28	.	.	TRBJ1-1	TGTGCCAGCAGTTTGTCAGGGGCTTTGAACACTGAAGCTTTCTTT	CASSLSGALNTEAFF
TRBV2	.	.	TRBJ2-7	TGTGCCAGCACGAAGGGGGGAGGGTCCTACGAGCAGTACTTC	CASTKGGGSYEQYF
TRBV19	.	TRBD1	TRBJ2-2	TGTGCCAGCGGGGACAGGGTACCCGGGGAGCTGTTTTTT	CASGDRVPGELFF
TRBV4-2	.	.	TRBJ1-1	TGTGCCAGCAAGCCCCATTGGAACACTGAAGCTTTCTTT	CASKPHWNTEAFF
TRBV6-5	.	.	TRBJ1-1	TGTGCCAGCAGTTACAAGACTATTTTGAACACTGAAGCTTTCTTT	CASSYKTILNTEAFF
TRBV28	.	.	TRBJ1-2	TGTGCCAGCAGTCCCGGCTATGGCTACACCTTC	CASSPGYGYTF
TRBV4-2	once	.	TRBJ1-4	TGTGCCAGCAGCCAAGGCGCGGACAGAATTAATGAAAAACTGTTTTTT	CASSQGADRINEKLFF
TRBV28	few	TRBD2	TRBJ2-7	TGTGCCAGCTCCTCTAGCGGGATAAGGAAGTCCTACGAGCAGTACTTC	CASSSSGIRKSYEQYF
TRBV11-3	.	.	TRBJ1-2	TGTGCCAGCAGCCCCCGTTGGGAGAGCTCCGATGGCTACACCTTC	CASSPRWESSDGYTF
TRBV10-3	.	TRBD2	TRBJ2-5	TGTGCCATCATCTTAGGACTAGCGGGATCAGAGACCCAGTACTTC	CAIILGLAGSETQYF